This T cell receptor (beta chain) comes out of a study of immune heterogeneity within non-small cell lung tumors. Overall study findings and caveats: Different tumor locations in one patient shared dominant CDR3 beta clonotypes yet harbored unique high-frequency clones. Local tumor mutational burden, with an R of approximately 0.36, correlated moderately but significantly with local T-cell clonality.

At around 600 ng per sample, bulk tumor genomic DNA provided the template. While surgery was under way, several biopsies spaced far apart were taken per primary tumor. It was patients with untreated, newly diagnosed non-small cell lung cancer who underwent curative surgery. Amplifying TCR beta CDR3 involved multiplex PCR carried out with 32 V and 13 J primers. TCRdb itself ran the multiplex PCR reads through MiXCR, one entry per CDR3 protein. Among under 35,000 distinct CDR3 sequences, about 30% were seen once, and the ten largest hold 3% to 4.5%. Worth noting for this clonotype: Its antigen is currently unknown. The junction differs from germline at one of its ends, possibly a read error.

CDR1 and CDR2 from the germline V gene are LGHDT and YNNKEL (reference sequence). CDR3 length: 14 amino acids. This rearrangement joins TRBV3-1 to TRBJ2-5, with D tentatively TRBD1 (6 bases). This TCR was recovered from a man between 40 and 49 years old with non-small cell lung cancer. Sequenced input: lung tumor tissue. The CDR3 spells CARSATRTVETQYF. In DNA, the CDR3 is TGTGCCCGCAGTGCCACTCGGACAGTCGAGACCCAGTACTTC.